This TCR beta chain came from a study of T-cell reconstitution after alpha-beta-depleted transplantation in children listed by TCRdb under 2016. Broadly, across the study: T-cell immune reconstitution after TCRalphabeta/CD19-depleted allogeneic hematopoietic cell transplantation in children was quantitatively tracked in the study by means of TCR repertoire profiling.

The germline V gene (reference sequence) yields LGHDT for CDR1 and YNNKEL for CDR2. The germline V and J ends show losses of 4 bases and 1 base respectively, and no gene match explains 8 bases of the junction. From the cysteine through the phenylalanine, the CDR3 covers 19 amino acids. Only the CDR3 portion is preserved as DNA: 57 bases, with reading frame beginning at the first base. Library generation was performed with PCR. The data were produced on an Illumina HiSeq 2500. To normalize quantification of the TCRbeta repertoire, the TCR libraries were built with molecular barcoding that relied on unique molecular identifiers. The public reads were run again by TCRdb, first through fastp at Q25 and then through MiXCR, and only productive beta chains were kept. Records with the same CDR3 protein are collapsed into one entry carrying the most frequent genes and DNA. This sample lists roughly 300,000 distinct CDR3 sequences; 10% to 13% were detected once. Around 2.4% of the sample is held by the ten biggest clonotypes.

A word on this clonotype: The target of this receptor is not known. The record has no base qualities; no much larger clone is one base away.

The sequence joins TRBV3-1 to TRBJ2-4; TRBD2 aligns with 15 central bases. The sequence came from a human donor who donated a stem cell graft to a child with acute lymphoblastic leukemia. Specimen: PBMCs from the stem cell graft donor, collected from the stem cell graft. The nucleotide sequence is given as TGTGCCAGCAGCCCGCCGGGACTAGCGGGAGGTGGGGCCAAAAACATTCAGTACTTC. It translates as CASSPPGLAGGGAKNIQYF.